This entry lists 17 T cell receptor beta chains sequenced from one sample in a study of blood T cell repertoires in COVID-19. Data came from immunoSEQ multiplex PCR; TCRdb stores just in-frame clones and leaves some out. The sample contains about 220,000 clones, about four fifths of which appear only once. Sequences were obtained from PBMCs or T cells enriched from blood (not recorded which). The receptors originated from a woman in her forties with acute COVID-19.

The chain combines TRBV4-1 with TRBJ1-6, with 8 bases aligning to TRBD1. Germline CDR1 and CDR2: MGHRA and YSYEKL. The J segment lost 7 bases and the V segment lost 4 bases, leaving 6 bases of the junction unmatched. This CDR3 is built from 15 residues. As DNA, the CDR3 is TGCGCCAGCAGCCCACCGACAGGGGCGAATTCACCCCTCCACTTT. It specifies CASSPPTGANSPLHF.

This chain joins TRBV10-2 and TRBJ2-5, with TRBD2 identical over 9 bases. J was trimmed by 4 bases and V by 7 bases; bases with no gene match: 4. The CDR3 extends over 13 amino acids. CDR1 WSHSY and CDR2 SAAADI come from the germline V gene. CDR3 residues: CASTTLAGETQYF. The CDR3 coding sequence is TGCGCCAGCACTACACTAGCGGGAGAGACCCAGTACTTC.

The chain links TRBV10-1 to TRBJ2-5; D perhaps matches TRBD2 (5 bases). V lost 0 bases and J 1 base, leaving 6 bases between the germline ends. Germline assignment: CDR1 WNHNN and CDR2 SYGVQD (reference sequence). The CDR3 loop spans 14 amino acids. As DNA, the CDR3 is TGCGCCAGCAGTGAGTCGGCGGGCCAAGAGACCCAGTACTTC. Translated: CASSESAGQETQYF.

This clone was detected only a few times. Other DNA sequences from this sample encode an identical CDR3 as well. J is TRBJ2-4 and V is TRBV6-2 or TRBV6-3, with 7 bases fitting TRBD1. The CDR3 has 15 amino acids. Germline loops: CDR1 MNHEY, CDR2 SVGEGT. Trimming at V came to 6 bases and at J to 1 base, leaving 6 bases not matched to a gene. The CDR3 DNA reads as TGTGCCAGCAGCTGGGACAGAGGGGCCAAAAACATTCAGTACTTC. Its protein product is CASSWDRGAKNIQYF.

The V gene is TRBV6-6, the J gene TRBJ2-1, with a tentative D call TRBD1 (5 bases). Germline V lookup: CDR1 MNHNY, CDR2 SVGAGI (reference sequence). This CDR3 contains 13 residues. CDR3 nucleotide sequence: TGTGGGGTAGGGCAGGGATCCTACAATGAGCAGTTCTTC. This sequence encodes CGVGQGSYNEQFF.

This clone showed up just a few times. In DNA form, the CDR3 reads TGTGCCAGCAGCTTCACTAGCGGCAGCTCCTACAATGAGCAGTTCTTC. Translated: CASSFTSGSSYNEQFF. This chain links TRBV5-5 with TRBJ2-1; the match to TRBD2 covers 8 bases. Germline assignment: CDR1 SGHKS and CDR2 YYEKEE (reference sequence). Trimming at V came to 2 bases and at J to 0 bases, leaving 4 bases not matched to a gene. The CDR3 totals 16 residues.

This clone appeared a few times. The genes are TRBV19 and TRBJ1-1; 7 bases align to TRBD1. CDR1 is LNHDA and CDR2 is SQIVND in the germline V gene (reference sequence). The CDR3 totals 15 residues. V was pared by 2 bases and J by 1 base, with 4 bases of the junction left unmatched. The CDR3 sequence: CASSIRNRGNTEAFF. CDR3 sequence (DNA): TGTGCCAGTAGTATAAGGAACAGGGGGAACACTGAAGCTTTCTTT.

The chain carries TRBV7-2 and TRBJ2-7, with 8 nucleotides matching TRBD1. The ends lost 5 bases at V and 4 bases at J; junction bases unmatched: 7. Per germline, CDR1 SGHTA and CDR2 FQGNSA. The CDR3 covers 14 residues. The CDR3 protein is CASSRGRTGYEQYF. The CDR3 coding sequence is TGTGCCAGCAGCCGCGGGCGGACAGGGTACGAGCAGTACTTC.

This clone was detected once. The V and J genes are TRBV28 and TRBJ2-7; TRBD2 aligns across 7 bases. The V gene's germline CDR1 is MDHEN and CDR2 SYDVKM. This CDR3 is built from 14 residues. V gave up 11 bases and J gave up 5 bases; unmatched junction bases: 15. The CDR3 DNA reads TGTGCCGTCGGGGGGTGGGTCCTTTCCGACGAGCAGTACTTC. Amino acids: CAVGGWVLSDEQYF.

In its sample, this clone was seen once. The V call is TRBV7-2, the J call TRBJ1-2; a possible D gene is TRBD1 (5 bases). The germline CDR1 and CDR2 sequences are SGHTA and FQGNSA. The V gene lost 1 base and the J gene lost 5 bases, with 14 bases spanning the gap. This CDR3 has 15 residues. CDR3 region: CASSLETGSLYGYTF. In DNA, the CDR3 is TGTGCCAGCAGCTTAGAAACAGGAAGCCTATATGGCTACACCTTC.

The chain joins TRBV28 to TRBJ2-7, with a tentative D call TRBD2 (6 bases). The length of the CDR3 is 14 residues. The V and J ends lost 11 bases and 2 bases respectively, with 19 bases between them. Germline loops: CDR1 MDHEN, CDR2 SYDVKM. The CDR3 region is CASHIGGRAYEQYF. The CDR3 DNA is TGTGCCTCACACATCGGGGGTCGGGCCTACGAGCAGTACTTC.

The chain has TRBV6-5 and TRBJ2-7, with D perhaps matching TRBD1 (5 bases). CDR1 MNHEY and CDR2 SVGAGI come from the germline V gene. The CDR3 covers 16 residues. V lost 0 bases and J lost 2, with 14 bases in between. The CDR3 loop reads CASSYSNTGLPYEQYF. DNA of the CDR3: TGTGCCAGCAGTTACTCCAATACAGGATTACCCTACGAGCAGTACTTC.

This chain uses TRBV27 with TRBJ2-2; 10 bases are a match to TRBD1. The trim removed 4 bases at V and 0 bases at J, leaving 11 bases unmatched. CDR1 is MNHEY, CDR2 SMNVEV, per germline (reference sequence). The CDR3 loop spans 19 amino acids. The CDR3 DNA is TGTGCCAGCAGTTCTGCCGGGACAGGGGTTTGGCCGAACACCGGGGAGCTGTTTTTT. This gives the protein CASSSAGTGVWPNTGELFF.

The rearrangement joins TRBV5-4 to TRBJ2-2; a weak D match, TRBD2 (5 bases). The CDR3 contains 13 residues. The V gene lost 5 bases and the J gene lost 4 bases, with 9 bases spanning the gap. Germline CDR1 reads SGHNT; CDR2 reads YYREEE (reference sequence). CDR3 nucleotides: TGTGCCAGCAGACTAGAGGGCACCGGGGAGCTGTTTTTT. This sequence encodes CASRLEGTGELFF.

The rearrangement uses TRBV4-2 and TRBJ1-4; 9 nucleotides agree with TRBD1. CDR1 and CDR2 (germline): LGHNA, YNFKEQ. J gave up 7 bases and V 0 bases, and 3 bases lay outside the gene matches. The CDR3 spans 15 residues. For the CDR3, the DNA is TGTGCCAGCAGCCAAGATTGGGGACAGGGTGAAAAACTGTTTTTT. Translating gives CASSQDWGQGEKLFF.

The rearrangement links TRBV19 to TRBJ2-1, with a possible D match to TRBD1 (6 bases). With 6 bases removed from V and 8 bases from J, the gap between germline ends came to 14 bases. CDR1 and CDR2 (germline): LNHDA, SQIVND (reference sequence). The CDR3 covers 13 residues. CDR3 nucleotide sequence: TGTGCCAGTAGGACAGGTATGCCGTATGAGCAGTTCTTC. Translated, it gives CASRTGMPYEQFF.

CDR3 in DNA: TGTGCCAGCAGCCAAACCCCCGGAGGGAGCTATGGCTACACCTTC. Translating gives CASSQTPGGSYGYTF. The V call is TRBV28, the J call TRBJ1-2; D is unclear. This CDR3 is built from 15 residues. The V gene lost 6 bases and the J gene lost 4 bases, with 18 bases spanning the gap. From germline, CDR1 is MDHEN and CDR2 SYDVKM.